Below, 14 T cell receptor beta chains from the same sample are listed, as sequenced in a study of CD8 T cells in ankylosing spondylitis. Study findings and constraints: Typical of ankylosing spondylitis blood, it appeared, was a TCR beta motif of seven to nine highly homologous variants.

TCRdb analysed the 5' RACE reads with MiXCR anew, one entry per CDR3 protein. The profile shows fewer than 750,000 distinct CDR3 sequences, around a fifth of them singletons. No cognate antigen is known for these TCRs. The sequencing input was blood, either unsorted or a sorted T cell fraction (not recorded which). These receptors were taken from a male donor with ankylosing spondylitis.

This CDR3 reads CASSLAQGGTYNEQFF. The DNA for the CDR3 is TGTGCCAGCAGCTTAGCGCAGGGAGGGACCTACAATGAGCAGTTCTTC. V usage is TRBV7-9 and J usage is TRBJ2-1, with 7 bases lining up with TRBD2. Germline CDR1 is SEHNR and CDR2 is FQNEAQ (reference sequence). The CDR3 has 16 amino acids. J was trimmed by 2 bases and V by 0 bases; bases with no gene match: 4.

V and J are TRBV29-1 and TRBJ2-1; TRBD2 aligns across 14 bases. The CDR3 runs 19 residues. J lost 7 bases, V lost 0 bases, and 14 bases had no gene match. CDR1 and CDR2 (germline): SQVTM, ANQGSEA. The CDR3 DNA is TGCAGCGTTGAAGATCAGTCCGGGACTAGCGGGAGCGCGCGGAATGAGCAGTTCTTC. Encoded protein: CSVEDQSGTSGSARNEQFF.

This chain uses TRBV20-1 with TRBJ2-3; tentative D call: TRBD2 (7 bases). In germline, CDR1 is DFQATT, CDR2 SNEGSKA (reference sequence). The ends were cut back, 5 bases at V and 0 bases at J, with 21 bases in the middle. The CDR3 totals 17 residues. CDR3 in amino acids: CSARGGGTPMSTDTQYF. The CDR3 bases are TGCAGTGCTCGGGGAGGGGGGACACCAATGAGCACAGATACGCAGTATTTT.

The CDR3 nucleotides are TGTGCCAGCAGTGAACTCCTGAAGTATGGCTACACCTTC. Amino acids: CASSELLKYGYTF. This sequence joins TRBV2 and TRBJ1-2; D uncertain. The V and J ends lost 2 bases and 5 bases respectively, with 9 bases between them. Germline values: CDR1 SNHLY, CDR2 FYNNEI. This CDR3 region has 13 residues.

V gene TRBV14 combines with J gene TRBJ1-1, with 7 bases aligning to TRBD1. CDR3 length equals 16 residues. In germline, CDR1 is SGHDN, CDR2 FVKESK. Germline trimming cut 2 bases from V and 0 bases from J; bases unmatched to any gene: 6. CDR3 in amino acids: CASSQWSQGVNTEAFF. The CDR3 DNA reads TGTGCCAGCAGCCAATGGAGCCAGGGGGTGAACACTGAAGCTTTCTTT.

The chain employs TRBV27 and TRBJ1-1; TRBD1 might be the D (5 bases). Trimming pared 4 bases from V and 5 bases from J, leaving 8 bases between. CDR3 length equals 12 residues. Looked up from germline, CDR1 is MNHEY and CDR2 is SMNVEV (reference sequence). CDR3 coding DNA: TGTGCCAGCAGTTCGACAGAGACTGAAGCTTTCTTT. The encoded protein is CASSSTETEAFF.

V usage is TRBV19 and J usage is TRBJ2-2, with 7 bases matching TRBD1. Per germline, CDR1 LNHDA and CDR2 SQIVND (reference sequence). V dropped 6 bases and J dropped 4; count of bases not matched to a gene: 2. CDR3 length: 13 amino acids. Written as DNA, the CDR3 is TGTGCCAGTAGACAGGGGTTCACCGGGGAGCTGTTTTTT. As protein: CASRQGFTGELFF. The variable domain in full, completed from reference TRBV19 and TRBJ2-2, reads DGGITQSPKYLFRKEGQNVTLSCEQNLNHDAMYWYRQDPGQGLRLIYYSQIVNDFQKGDIAEGYSVSREKKESFPLTVTSAQKNPTAFYLCASRQGFTGELFFGEGSRLTVL.

The chain's CDR3 is CASSLFPEVNEKLFF. The CDR3 DNA sequence: TGCGCCAGCAGCTTGTTCCCCGAAGTAAATGAAAAACTGTTTTTT. The chain employs TRBV5-1 and TRBJ1-4; D not resolved. There are 15 residues in the CDR3. Germline CDR1 and CDR2: SGHRS and YFSETQ. The V end lost 1 base, the J end lost 5 bases, and 12 bases lay between the germline ends.

This CDR3 is CASSQGRSGGTGELFF. Written as DNA, the CDR3 is TGTGCCAGCAGCCAAGGAAGAAGCGGCGGGACCGGGGAGCTGTTTTTT. The V call is TRBV4-2, the J call TRBJ2-2, with D maybe TRBD2 (5 bases). The CDR3 sequence is 16 residues long. Germline CDR1 LGHNA, CDR2 YNFKEQ. With 1 base removed from V and 5 bases from J, the gap between germline ends came to 14 bases.

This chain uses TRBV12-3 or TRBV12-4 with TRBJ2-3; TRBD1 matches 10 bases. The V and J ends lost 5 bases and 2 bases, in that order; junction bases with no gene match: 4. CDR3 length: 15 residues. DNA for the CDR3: TGTGCCAGCAGTGAACGACAGGGGGCCACAGATACGCAGTATTTT. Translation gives CASSERQGATDTQYF.

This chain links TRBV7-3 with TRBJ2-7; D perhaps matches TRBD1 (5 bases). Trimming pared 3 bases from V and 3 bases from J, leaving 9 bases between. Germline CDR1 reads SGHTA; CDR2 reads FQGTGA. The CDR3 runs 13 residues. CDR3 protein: CASSLYRNYEQYF. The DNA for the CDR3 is TGTGCCAGCAGCTTGTACAGGAACTACGAGCAGTACTTC.

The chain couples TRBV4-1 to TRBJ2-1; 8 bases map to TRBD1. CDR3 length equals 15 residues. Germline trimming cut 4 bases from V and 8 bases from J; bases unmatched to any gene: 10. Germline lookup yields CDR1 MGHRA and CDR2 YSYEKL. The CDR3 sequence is CASSPDREIRHEQFF. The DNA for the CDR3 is TGCGCCAGCAGCCCGGACAGGGAGATTCGGCATGAGCAGTTCTTC.

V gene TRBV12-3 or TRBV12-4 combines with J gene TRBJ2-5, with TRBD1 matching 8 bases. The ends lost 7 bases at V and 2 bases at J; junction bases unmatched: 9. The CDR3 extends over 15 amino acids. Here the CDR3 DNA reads TGTGCCAGCATGACCGGGACAGGAACGCAAGAGACCCAGTACTTC. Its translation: CASMTGTGTQETQYF.

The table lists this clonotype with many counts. CDR3 amino acids: CASSFEGDTQYF. The CDR3 region has the DNA TGTGCCAGCAGTTTCGAAGGGGATACGCAGTATTTT. The chain recombines TRBV6-5 with TRBJ2-3; D is unresolved. The CDR3 loop spans 12 amino acids. V lost 4 bases and J 6 bases, leaving 8 bases between the germline ends. Germline loops: CDR1 MNHEY, CDR2 SVGAGI.